This T cell receptor beta chain was captured in a study of blood T cell repertoires in COVID-19. Study-level information: Acute-phase and convalescent COVID-19 samples originated in the United States, Italy and Spain. PBMCs, B-cell-depleted T cells, or T cells provided the cDNA or gDNA that made up the material.

Enrolled through a virtual design, the participants were between 18 and 89 years of age and came from about two dozen US areas. Participants' own reports of clinical history determined their cohort assignment. The CDR3 is 18 amino acids. Germline assignment: CDR1 SEHNR and CDR2 FQNEAQ (reference sequence). V dropped 1 base and J dropped 1 base, with 19 bases sitting between them. Produced via immunoSEQ multiplex PCR; TCRdb's table is partial and in-frame only. The sample includes some 330,000 clones, roughly four fifths of them seen just once. The sequence derives from a woman aged 45 to 65 who had recovered from COVID-19. The V call is TRBV7-9, the J call TRBJ1-1; D is undetermined. Source material: PBMCs or T cells enriched from blood (not recorded which). This CDR3 is CASSLGTGWQWRNTEAFF. Written as DNA, the CDR3 is TGTGCCAGCAGCTTAGGGACGGGATGGCAGTGGAGGAACACTGAAGCTTTCTTT.